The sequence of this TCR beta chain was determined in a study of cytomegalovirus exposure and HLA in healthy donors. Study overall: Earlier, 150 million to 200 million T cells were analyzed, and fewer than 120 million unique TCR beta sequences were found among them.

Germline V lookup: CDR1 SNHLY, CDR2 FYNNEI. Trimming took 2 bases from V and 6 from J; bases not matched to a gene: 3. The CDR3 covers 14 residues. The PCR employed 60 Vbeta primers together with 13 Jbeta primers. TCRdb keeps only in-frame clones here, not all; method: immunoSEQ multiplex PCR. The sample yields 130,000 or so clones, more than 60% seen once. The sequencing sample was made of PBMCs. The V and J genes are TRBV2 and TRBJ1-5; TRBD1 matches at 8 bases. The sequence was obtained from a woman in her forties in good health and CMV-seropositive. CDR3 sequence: CASSEQGARQPQHF. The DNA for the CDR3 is TGTGCCAGCAGTGAACAGGGGGCTCGTCAGCCCCAGCATTTT.